The clone carrying this TCR beta chain was seen ten or more times. Its antigen is not known. The CDR3 regions of TCR beta were amplified from RNA transcripts. RT-PCR in the first round (using the HTBI primer set) targeted the TCR CDR3. A single record per CDR3 protein comes from TCRdb applying MiXCR to the multiplex PCR reads. Among 300,000 to 400,000 distinct CDR3 sequences listed, 11% to 15% were seen once. The study defined stable Graves' hyperthyroidism as no ophthalmopathy progression within 18 months. CDR1 and CDR2 (germline): ENHRY, SYGVKD. V shed 2 bases, J shed 0 bases, and the junction held 15 bases outside the gene matches. This CDR3 region has 22 residues. The data were taken from a study of T cells in Graves' hyperthyroidism and ophthalmopathy. Study-level points and caveats: In simple terms, a model built on 13 V-J features told ophthalmopathy apart from stable hyperthyroidism.

This TCR was recovered from a woman in her sixties with Graves' hyperthyroidism. This chain links TRBV10-3 with TRBJ2-1; TRBD2 matches at 14 bases. Sequenced input: blood. CDR3 amino acids: CAISETSSRTSGRQSSYNEQFF. The CDR3 DNA is TGTGCCATCAGTGAGACAAGCTCCCGGACTAGCGGGAGGCAAAGCTCCTACAATGAGCAGTTCTTC.